Listed here are 31 T cell receptor beta chains from one sample, sequenced in a study of CD8 T cells in Susac syndrome. The RNA, 0.5 to 1 ug, was put through reverse transcription using random hexamers. TCRdb re-analysed the immunoSEQ multiplex PCR reads in MiXCR, keeping a single row per CDR3 protein. The sample records roughly 200,000 distinct CDR3 sequences, around 90% being singletons. The sample was CD4+ T cells from PBMCs. All receptors come from a human donor with Susac syndrome.

J is TRBJ1-1 and V is TRBV23-1; TRBD1 agrees at 8 bases. TRBV23-1 is known as an ORF, though its function is uncertain. J gave up 1 base and V 2 bases, and 9 bases lay outside the gene matches. This CDR3 is built from 17 residues. CDR3 amino acids: CASSQATHRGWNTEAFF. In DNA form, the CDR3 reads TGCGCCAGCAGTCAAGCGACCCACAGGGGGTGGAACACTGAAGCTTTCTTT.

The J gene is TRBJ2-2, the V gene TRBV20-1; possibly TRBD1 or TRBD2 for D (5 bases each). This CDR3 has 15 amino acids. Germline CDR1 and CDR2: DFQATT and SNEGSKA (reference sequence). V was trimmed by 1 base and J by 5 bases, leaving 14 bases between them. The CDR3 nucleotides are TGCAGTGCTAGAGGGGGGAGCGGAATTACCGGGGAGCTGTTTTTT. As protein: CSARGGSGITGELFF.

The genes are TRBV30 and TRBJ2-5; TRBD2 agrees at 8 bases. V shed 4 bases, J shed 5 bases, and the junction held 9 bases outside the gene matches. This CDR3 spans 14 amino acids. Germline V gene data show CDR1 as GTSNPN and CDR2 as SVGIG (reference sequence). CDR3 DNA: TGTGCCTGGAACAGCGGGGGCTCACCCGAGACCCAGTACTTC. It encodes CAWNSGGSPETQYF.

V gene TRBV11-1 combines with J gene TRBJ2-1; the D is unclear. The CDR3 length is 13 residues. CDR1 and CDR2 (germline): SGHAT, FQDESV (reference sequence). Trimming pared 5 bases from V and 4 bases from J, leaving 9 bases between. This chain's CDR3 is CASSETEYNEQFF. The CDR3 DNA reads as TGTGCCAGCAGCGAGACCGAGTACAATGAGCAGTTCTTC.

The V and J genes are TRBV20-1 and TRBJ1-5; no clear D gene. This CDR3 contains 15 residues. V gave up 5 bases and J gave up 3 bases, with 17 bases separating them. CDR1 DFQATT and CDR2 SNEGSKA come from the germline V gene (reference sequence). The DNA for the CDR3 is TGCAGTGCTCCAAAACTGGGTAGGGACAATCAGCCCCAGCATTTT. This translates into CSAPKLGRDNQPQHF.

The chain carries TRBV20-1 and TRBJ2-4; D is undetermined. V gave up 4 bases and J gave up 0 bases, with 16 bases separating them. In germline, CDR1 is DFQATT, CDR2 SNEGSKA (reference sequence). CDR3 length equals 16 residues. This chain's CDR3 is CSAMRPQTIAKNIQYF. The CDR3 DNA reads as TGCAGTGCTATGAGGCCTCAAACAATAGCCAAAAACATTCAGTACTTC.

V usage is TRBV30 and J usage is TRBJ2-7; 15 nucleotides agree with TRBD2. After removal of 5 bases from V and 6 bases from J, the junction contained 8 bases not matched to a gene. This CDR3 is built from 15 residues. Germline loops: CDR1 GTSNPN, CDR2 SVGIG (reference sequence). DNA for the CDR3: TGTGCCTGGGGACTAGCGGGGGGGCAGTCTGGCGAGCAGTACTTC. It is translated as CAWGLAGGQSGEQYF.

This clonotype turned up a few times. The chain combines TRBV28 with TRBJ1-3; D not resolved. The ends were cut back, 1 base at V and 4 bases at J, with 2 bases in the middle. Germline V gene lookup returns CDR1 MDHEN and CDR2 SYDVKM. The CDR3 loop spans 12 amino acids. The CDR3 DNA reads as TGTGCCAGCAGTTTATCGGGAAACACCATATATTTT. This gives the protein CASSLSGNTIYF.

The chain has TRBV2 and TRBJ2-1; the match to TRBD1 covers 9 bases. In germline, CDR1 is SNHLY, CDR2 FYNNEI. The CDR3 contains 15 residues. With 5 bases clipped from V and 6 bases from J, the junction kept 8 bases outside the gene matches. Written as DNA, the CDR3 is TGTGCCAGCAGTAACAGGGGGCGCGTCGGCAATGAGCAGTTCTTC. Translation gives CASSNRGRVGNEQFF. Using reference TRBV2 and TRBJ2-1 for the parts outside the CDR3, the full variable domain is EPEVTQTPSHQVTQMGQEVILRCVPISNHLYFYWYRQILGQKVEFLVSFYNNEISEKSEIFDDQFSVERPDGSNFTLKIRSTKLEDSAMYFCASSNRGRVGNEQFFGPGTRLTVL.

The gene calls are TRBV27 and TRBJ2-3, with D possibly being TRBD2 (5 bases). Germline CDR1 MNHEY, CDR2 SMNVEV (reference sequence). This CDR3 is built from 15 residues. V was clipped by 1 base and J by 2 bases, with 10 bases between them. Here the CDR3 DNA reads TGTGCCAGCAGTTTATTAGGACTTATCACAGATACGCAGTATTTT. This gives the protein CASSLLGLITDTQYF.

The rearrangement joins TRBV6-5 to TRBJ1-3, with 10 nucleotides matching TRBD1. Germline trimming cut 6 bases from V and 2 bases from J; bases unmatched to any gene: 4. The germline V gene has CDR1 MNHEY and CDR2 SVGAGI. The CDR3 is 15 amino acids. The CDR3, as DNA: TGTGCCAGCAGGGACAGGGGGACGACTGGAAACACCATATATTTT. Its translation is CASRDRGTTGNTIYF.

The V call is TRBV18, the J call TRBJ2-1; D is undetermined. Germline lookup yields CDR1 KGHSH and CDR2 LQKENI. This CDR3 is built from 16 residues. V was cut by 3 bases and J by 1 base, with 13 bases left in between. The CDR3 region is CASSPLLDGSYNEQFF. The CDR3 DNA sequence: TGTGCCAGCTCACCCCTACTGGACGGTTCCTACAATGAGCAGTTCTTC.

This chain uses TRBV15 with TRBJ2-5; D is ambiguous. CDR1 LNHNV and CDR2 YYDKDF come from the germline V gene (reference sequence). The V end lost 8 bases, the J end lost 2 bases, and 9 bases lay between the germline ends. This CDR3 region has 12 residues. CDR3 coding DNA: TGTGCCACCTCCGACAATCAAGAGACCCAGTACTTC. Encoded protein: CATSDNQETQYF.

The rearrangement joins TRBV7-8 to TRBJ2-7, with TRBD2 matching 11 bases. CDR1 is SGHVS, CDR2 FQNEAQ, per germline. V was clipped by 3 bases and J by 4 bases; unmatched bases: 11. This CDR3 is built from 17 residues. The CDR3, as DNA: TGTGCCAGCAGCTTGGGGGGACTAGCGGTGGATCGGTACGAGCAGTACTTC. This translates into CASSLGGLAVDRYEQYF.

V usage is TRBV20-1 and J usage is TRBJ1-3, with 7 bases that match TRBD1. V shed 3 bases and J 0 bases; nucleotides not matched to a gene: 11. Germline V CDR1 and CDR2: DFQATT, SNEGSKA (reference sequence). This CDR3 is built from 17 residues. CDR3 sequence (DNA): TGCAGTGCTAGCCCCCGGGACAGATTCATCTCTGGAAACACCATATATTTT. Amino acid sequence: CSASPRDRFISGNTIYF.

As DNA, the CDR3 is TGTGCCAGCAGCCCCACAGGGTTGGGCTCCTACGAGCAGTACTTC. This gives the protein CASSPTGLGSYEQYF. The chain employs TRBV7-3 and TRBJ2-7, with D maybe TRBD1 (6 bases). This CDR3 spans 15 amino acids. Germline V gene lookup returns CDR1 SGHTA and CDR2 FQGTGA. V gave up 5 bases and J gave up 0 bases, with 14 bases separating them. Full variable domain (remainder filled in from reference TRBV7-3 and TRBJ2-7): GAGVSQTPSNKVTEKGKYVELRCDPISGHTALYWYRQSLGQGPEFLIYFQGTGAADDSGLPNDRFFAVRPEGSVSTLKIQRTERGDSAVYLCASSPTGLGSYEQYFGPGTRLTVT.

This clonotype was observed a single time. The J gene is TRBJ1-5, the V gene TRBV6-2 or TRBV6-3; no reliable D call. Trimming cost V 0 bases and J 9 bases, with 9 bases left between them. The CDR3 is made up of 13 amino acids. Germline V CDR1 and CDR2: MNHEY, SVGEGT. The CDR3 coding sequence is TGTGCCAGCAGTTACTCGTTCAGGTGGCCCCAGCATTTT. It is translated as CASSYSFRWPQHF.

The table lists this clonotype with a few counts. This chain joins TRBV7-9 and TRBJ1-3; unclear D gene. Trimming stripped 5 bases from V and 0 bases from J, with 11 bases between. Germline V CDR1 and CDR2: SEHNR, FQNEAQ (reference sequence). CDR3 size: 15 residues. In DNA form, the CDR3 reads TGTGCCAGCAGCCCGCAGGTCAGCTCTGGAAACACCATATATTTT. It encodes CASSPQVSSGNTIYF.

The chain uses TRBV13 and TRBJ2-6; no reliable D call. V dropped 8 bases and J dropped 1 base, with 0 bases sitting between them. This CDR3 spans 11 amino acids. Germline loops: CDR1 PRHDT, CDR2 FYEKMQ (reference sequence). Here the CDR3 reads CASSGANVLTF. CDR3 coding DNA: TGTGCCAGCTCTGGGGCCAACGTCCTGACTTTC.

CDR3 region: CASSNPRDSQRLTQYF. The CDR3 DNA sequence: TGTGCCAGTAGCAATCCGAGGGACAGTCAGAGGCTTACGCAGTATTTT. This chain uses TRBV19 with TRBJ2-3, with 7 positions matching TRBD1. In germline, CDR1 is LNHDA, CDR2 SQIVND (reference sequence). This CDR3 contains 16 residues. V was clipped by 6 bases and J by 8 bases; unmatched bases: 17.

The CDR3 DNA reads as TGTGCCAGCAGCTATTCAGGGACTCAAGAGACCCAGTACTTC. Protein: CASSYSGTQETQYF. The genes are TRBV12-3 or TRBV12-4 and TRBJ2-5; tentative D call: TRBD2 (6 bases). The CDR3 has 14 residues. Deletions cut 6 bases from V and 2 bases from J, with 13 bases between.

V and J are TRBV29-1 and TRBJ1-1; D gene ambiguous. V was shortened by 2 bases and J by 0 bases, with 7 bases between the two germline ends. The CDR3 is made up of 13 amino acids. Germline V gene lookup returns CDR1 SQVTM and CDR2 ANQGSEA. CDR3 coding DNA: TGCAGCGTTGAAAAGCCTATGAACACTGAAGCTTTCTTT. It yields the protein CSVEKPMNTEAFF.

The CDR3 sequence is CASSQDRGTSVRYGYTF. The CDR3 coding sequence is TGTGCCAGCAGCCAAGATCGGGGGACCTCGGTACGCTATGGCTACACCTTC. The chain joins TRBV4-2 to TRBJ1-2; TRBD1 might be the D (5 bases). Germline lookup yields CDR1 LGHNA and CDR2 YNFKEQ. V was trimmed by 0 bases and J by 4 bases, leaving 18 bases between them. The CDR3 is made up of 17 amino acids.

The V gene is TRBV6-1, the J gene TRBJ2-5; 8 nucleotides match TRBD1. The CDR3 contains 16 residues. Germline V gives CDR1 MNHNS, CDR2 SASEGT. The V segment lost 7 bases and the J segment 4 bases; nucleotides outside the gene matches: 14. This CDR3 reads CASNKGETGAGETQYF. CDR3 coding DNA: TGTGCCAGCAACAAAGGGGAGACAGGGGCGGGAGAGACCCAGTACTTC.

The chain uses TRBV30 and TRBJ1-1; D ambiguous. Deletions cut 4 bases from V and 7 bases from J, with 13 bases between. CDR1 GTSNPN and CDR2 SVGIG come from the germline V gene (reference sequence). The CDR3 is made up of 12 amino acids. This CDR3 is CAWNFGEGEAFF. In nucleotides, the CDR3 is TGTGCCTGGAATTTCGGGGAGGGTGAAGCTTTCTTT.

This chain joins TRBV7-6 and TRBJ2-7; 7 nucleotides line up with TRBD2. Per the germline V gene, CDR1 is SGHVS and CDR2 is FNYEAQ. V lost 5 bases and J lost 5; bases outside the gene matches: 9. This CDR3 spans 14 amino acids. CDR3 in amino acids: CASSPWGGGDEQYF. The CDR3 DNA sequence: TGTGCCAGCAGCCCATGGGGGGGTGGGGACGAGCAGTACTTC. Filled out from reference TRBV7-6 and TRBJ2-7, the complete variable domain reads GAGVSQSPRYKVTKRGQDVALRCDPISGHVSLYWYRQALGQGPEFLTYFNYEAQQDKSGLPNDRFSAERPEGSISTLTIQRTEQRDSAMYRCASSPWGGGDEQYFGPGTRLTVT.

J is TRBJ1-1 and V is TRBV7-9; 7 bases agree with TRBD1. There are 16 residues in the CDR3. V shed 5 bases, J shed 4 bases, and the junction held 13 bases outside the gene matches. The germline V gene encodes CDR1 SEHNR and CDR2 FQNEAQ (reference sequence). As DNA, the CDR3 is TGTGCCAGCAGCGCCTTCCGGGACAGAAAAGTCACTGAAGCTTTCTTT. Its translation is CASSAFRDRKVTEAFF.

In DNA, the CDR3 is TGCGCCAGCAGCTTGGGACTAGCGGGAGTACCCGGGGAGCTGTTTTTT. Protein sequence: CASSLGLAGVPGELFF. V and J are TRBV5-1 and TRBJ2-2, with TRBD2 matching over 12 bases. The germline CDR1 and CDR2 sequences are SGHRS and YFSETQ. Losses at the gene ends were 0 bases for V and 6 bases for J; bases not matched to a gene: 3. CDR3 length: 16 residues.

CDR3: CAIKGLAQETQYF. The CDR3 DNA reads TGTGCCATCAAAGGACTGGCCCAAGAGACCCAGTACTTC. The chain combines TRBV10-3 with TRBJ2-5; D possibly corresponds to TRBD2 (5 bases). V lost 7 bases and J lost 1, with 10 bases in between. This CDR3 is 13 amino acids long. CDR1 ENHRY and CDR2 SYGVKD come from the germline V gene.

This chain connects TRBV6-1 to TRBJ1-3; D gene uncertain. V shed 0 bases and J shed 6 bases, with 9 bases lying between them. Germline values: CDR1 MNHNS, CDR2 SASEGT. The CDR3 extends over 14 amino acids. The CDR3 is CASSEAGMENTIYF. CDR3 nucleotides: TGTGCCAGCAGTGAAGCAGGGATGGAAAACACCATATATTTT.

The chain employs TRBV7-2 and TRBJ1-1, with D unresolved. The CDR3 contains 11 residues. Germline CDR1 and CDR2: SGHTA and FQGNSA. V lost 1 base and J 9 bases, leaving 6 bases between the germline ends. This CDR3 is CASSLGRKAFF. CDR3 sequence (DNA): TGTGCCAGCAGCTTAGGAAGGAAAGCTTTCTTT.